These 10 T cell receptor beta chains were sequenced from one sample in a study of blood T cell repertoires in COVID-19. Sequenced by immunoSEQ multiplex PCR; TCRdb stores in-frame clones only, minus some. The profile shows 300,000 to 450,000 clones, around 90% of them singletons. The sequencing sample was made of peripheral blood. Source of these receptors: a woman aged 25 to 39 with COVID-19, enrolled during active disease.

This clone was counted a single time. The V gene is TRBV4-1, the J gene TRBJ2-5; 7 bases map to TRBD1. J lost 5 bases, V lost 1 base, and 7 bases had no gene match. The CDR3 runs to 15 residues. Germline assignment: CDR1 MGHRA and CDR2 YSYEKL. The CDR3 DNA follows: TGCGCCAGCAGCCAAGTAACAGGGGTTCGTGAGACCCAGTACTTC. It codes for CASSQVTGVRETQYF.

The sample holds one count of this clone. The chain joins TRBV6-5 to TRBJ1-5, with 8 bases lining up with TRBD1. This CDR3 has 15 residues. J lost 5 bases, V lost 8 bases, and 11 bases had no gene match. The germline gives CDR1 MNHEY, CDR2 SVGAGI. The CDR3: CASGRTGRIDQPQHF. DNA for the CDR3: TGTGCCAGCGGACGGACAGGGAGGATTGATCAGCCCCAGCATTTT.

This rearrangement joins TRBV4-3 to TRBJ2-3; 7 bases agree with TRBD2. The CDR3 contains 18 residues. Per the germline V gene, CDR1 is LGHNA and CDR2 is YSLEER. Trimming took 0 bases from V and 0 from J; bases not matched to a gene: 9. CDR3: CASSQDSAAGSSTDTQYF. In nucleotides, the CDR3 is TGCGCCAGCAGCCAAGACTCGGCAGCGGGGAGTAGCACAGATACGCAGTATTTT.

V usage is TRBV5-1 and J usage is TRBJ2-1; 7 bases are a match to TRBD1. The CDR3 runs to 14 residues. Germline V gene sequence: CDR1 SGHRS, CDR2 YFSETQ. Trimming cost V 1 base and J 6 bases; bases outside gene matches: 4. The CDR3 protein is CASSLPPGGNEQFF. CDR3 nucleotide sequence: TGCGCCAGCAGCTTGCCCCCAGGGGGCAATGAGCAGTTCTTC. The variable domain in full, completed from reference TRBV5-1 and TRBJ2-1, reads KAGVTQTPRYLIKTRGQQVTLSCSPISGHRSVSWYQQTPGQGLQFLFEYFSETQRNKGNFPGRFSGRQFSNSRSEMNVSTLELGDSALYLCASSLPPGGNEQFFGPGTRLTVL.

This rearrangement joins TRBV4-1 to TRBJ2-7; TRBD1 agrees at 11 bases. CDR3 length equals 15 residues. Germline CDR1 reads MGHRA; CDR2 reads YSYEKL. V trimming: 6 bases; J trimming: 2 bases; junction bases outside the gene matches: 6. The CDR3 bases are TGCGCCAGCAGGCCACCGGGACAGGGGGCCTACGAGCAGTACTTC. This encodes CASRPPGQGAYEQYF.

This clone was seen more than once but under ten times. The chain joins TRBV5-1 to TRBJ2-3, with D possibly being TRBD2 (5 bases). The CDR3 contains 16 residues. CDR1 and CDR2 (germline): SGHRS, YFSETQ. Deletions cut 4 bases from V and 4 bases from J, with 19 bases between. The CDR3 DNA sequence: TGCGCCAGCAGCATAGGGTTAACTAGTTCAGCAGATACGCAGTATTTT. Amino acids: CASSIGLTSSADTQYF.

This clone came up once. The chain carries TRBV5-1 and TRBJ1-2; D may be TRBD1 (6 bases). The CDR3 has 13 amino acids. Germline CDR1 reads SGHRS; CDR2 reads YFSETQ. V was shortened by 3 bases and J by 2 bases, with 8 bases between the two germline ends. The CDR3 bases are TGCGCCAGCAGCTCGACAGGCAACTATGGCTACACCTTC. Protein sequence: CASSSTGNYGYTF.

The J gene is TRBJ2-3, the V gene TRBV3-1 (or the pseudogene TRBV3-2); no reliable D call. Germline assignment: CDR1 LGHDT and CDR2 YNNKEL (reference sequence). With 1 base removed from V and 2 bases from J, the gap between germline ends came to 7 bases. The CDR3 totals 14 residues. The CDR3 DNA sequence: TGTGCCAGCAGCCAAGGAATACTCACAGATACGCAGTATTTT. This codes for CASSQGILTDTQYF.

The V gene is TRBV27, the J gene TRBJ1-2; D is ambiguous. V dropped 0 bases and J dropped 6 bases, with 11 bases sitting between them. The CDR3 contains 14 residues. Germline-derived CDR1 and CDR2 are MNHEY and SMNVEV (reference sequence). The CDR3 nucleotides read TGTGCCAGCAGTTTATCTTCGACGGGAAATGGCTACACCTTC. This sequence encodes CASSLSSTGNGYTF.

The chain has TRBV19 and TRBJ1-1, with D tentatively TRBD1 (5 bases). Germline loops: CDR1 LNHDA, CDR2 SQIVND (reference sequence). This CDR3 has 14 residues. V lost 3 bases to trimming and J lost 3 bases, with 11 bases between them. The chain's CDR3 is CASSMAGRDTEAFF. CDR3 nucleotide sequence: TGTGCCAGTAGTATGGCAGGGCGAGACACTGAAGCTTTCTTT.